This T cell receptor (beta chain) derives from a study of identical twins. Regarding the study as a whole: Alpha sequences out of frame and shared by twins had excess low generation probability.

From the 5' RACE reads, TCRdb called clonotypes with MiXCR, one entry per CDR3 protein. The sample yields about 100,000 distinct CDR3 sequences, under 7% seen once. Trimming cost V 2 bases and J 7 bases, with 6 bases left between them. CDR1 and CDR2 (germline): MNHEY, SVGEGT. The CDR3 covers 13 residues. This clonotype was detected many times. The target antigen is unknown. The V gene is TRBV6-2 or TRBV6-3, the J gene TRBJ1-6; D gene unclear. The sequencing sample was made of memory T cells sorted from blood. The receptor's source is a woman between 50 and 59 years old in good health. The CDR3 loop is CASSYTGNSPLHF. CDR3 DNA: TGTGCCAGCAGTTACACTGGCAATTCACCCCTCCACTTT.